A selection of T cell receptor beta chains follows, all from one sample in a study of cytomegalovirus exposure and HLA in healthy donors. TCRdb keeps only in-frame clones here, not all; method: immunoSEQ multiplex PCR. The sample yields roughly 110,000 clones, about 85% seen once. The source material was PBMCs. These receptors were collected from a woman aged 18-35 years in good health and CMV-seropositive. The CDR3 runs from the conserved cysteine through the conserved F or W. Each record gives: CDR3 protein, CDR3 DNA, clone size, V gene, CDR3 length, D gene, J gene. The D gene is left open where the match is weak. Some rows have no size entry. The others give once, few or many, or a class for an expanded clone.

CASSFTRATEAFF,TGTGCCAGCAGTTTCACCAGGGCGACTGAAGCTTTCTTT,NA,TRBV28,13,NA,TRBJ1-1
CASTRDRGNYGYTF,TGTGCCAGCACCCGAGACAGGGGCAACTATGGCTACACCTTC,NA,TRBV28,14,TRBD1,TRBJ1-2
CASSRGQNTGELFF,TGTGCCAGCAGCCGGGGACAGAACACCGGGGAGCTGTTTTTT,NA,TRBV6-6,14,NA,TRBJ2-2
CASSSRGVGTETQYF,TGTGCCAGCAGTTCGAGAGGTGTTGGAACAGAGACCCAGTACTTC,NA,TRBV13,15,NA,TRBJ2-5
CSASTYNEQFF,TGCAGTGCTTCCACTTACAATGAGCAGTTCTTC,few,TRBV20-1,11,NA,TRBJ2-1
CASSRTDLKKLFF,TGTGCCAGCAGTCGGACTGATTTAAAGAAACTGTTTTTT,NA,TRBV6-5,13,NA,TRBJ1-4
CASSYRTSGETQYF,TGTGCCAGCAGTTACCGGACTAGCGGAGAGACCCAGTACTTC,NA,TRBV6-5,14,TRBD2,TRBJ2-5
CASSDQGKGSYNEQFF,TGTGCCAGCAGCGATCAGGGAAAAGGCTCCTACAATGAGCAGTTCTTC,NA,TRBV7-9,16,NA,TRBJ2-1
CASSDGTSGGNEQFF,TGTGCCAGCAGTGACGGGACTAGCGGGGGCAATGAGCAGTTCTTC,few,TRBV6-4,15,TRBD2,TRBJ2-1
CSVGQGGNQPQHF,TGCAGCGTTGGACAGGGAGGCAATCAGCCCCAGCATTTT,NA,TRBV29-1,13,TRBD1,TRBJ1-5
CASSDREQEPLHF,TGTGCCAGCAGTGACAGGGAACAGGAACCCCTCCACTTT,NA,TRBV2,13,NA,TRBJ1-6
CASSLGAEGYTF,TGTGCCAGCAGCTTAGGCGCGGAGGGCTACACCTTC,NA,TRBV7-9,12,NA,TRBJ1-2
CASSQAGSGNTIYF,TGTGCCAGCAGCCAGGCGGGCTCTGGAAACACCATATATTTT,NA,TRBV7-9,14,NA,TRBJ1-3
CASRPQGYDTEAFF,TGTGCCAGCAGACCGCAGGGGTACGACACTGAAGCTTTCTTT,NA,TRBV2,14,NA,TRBJ1-1
CASSLWGAETQYF,TGTGCCAGCAGTTTATGGGGGGCAGAGACCCAGTACTTC,NA,TRBV28,13,NA,TRBJ2-5
CASSRGYGRQSQEYGYTF,TGTGCCAGTAGTAGGGGCTATGGACGACAGAGTCAAGAGTATGGCTACACCTTC,NA,TRBV19,18,NA,TRBJ1-2
CAISERQGAGGQPQHF,TGTGCCATCAGTGAGCGACAGGGGGCTGGCGGTCAGCCCCAGCATTTT,NA,TRBV10-3,16,TRBD1,TRBJ1-5
CASSLSRGIGETQYF,TGCGCCAGCAGCTTGTCCCGGGGAATTGGGGAGACCCAGTACTTC,NA,TRBV5-1,15,NA,TRBJ2-5
CASSLADIMNTEAFF,TGTGCCAGCAGCTTAGCCGACATCATGAACACTGAAGCTTTCTTT,NA,TRBV7-9,15,NA,TRBJ1-1
CASSPHARAEDTQYF,TGTGCCAGCAGTCCCCACGCCAGGGCTGAGGATACGCAGTATTTT,NA,TRBV27,15,NA,TRBJ2-3
CASSLSPRGTGNTIYF,TGTGCCAGCAGCTTATCACCCAGGGGAACTGGAAACACCATATATTTT,NA,TRBV11-2,16,NA,TRBJ1-3
CASSHPRLTANYGYTF,TGTGCCAGCAGCCATCCGCGCCTTACAGCTAACTATGGCTACACCTTC,once,TRBV4-2,16,NA,TRBJ1-2
CASSHLDYSADTQYF,TGTGCCAGCAGCCACCTAGACTATAGCGCAGATACGCAGTATTTT,NA,TRBV7-8,15,NA,TRBJ2-3
CASSLEGRGGETQYF,TGTGCCAGCAGCTTAGAGGGCCGTGGCGGGGAGACCCAGTACTTC,NA,TRBV7-2,15,NA,TRBJ2-5
CASSQSATGNTEAFF,TGTGCCAGCAGCCAATCAGCGACGGGGAACACTGAAGCTTTCTTT,NA,TRBV14,15,NA,TRBJ1-1
CASSSGQGYNEQFF,TGTGCCAGCAGTTCGGGACAGGGGTACAATGAGCAGTTCTTC,NA,TRBV27,14,TRBD1,TRBJ2-1
CASSFTSTGGLAGETQYF,TGTGCCAGCAGCTTTACCTCCACGGGGGGACTAGCGGGAGAGACCCAGTACTTC,NA,TRBV11-2,18,TRBD2,TRBJ2-5
CASSDPGGSSYEQYF,TGCGCCAGCAGCGATCCGGGGGGATCCTCCTACGAGCAGTACTTC,NA,TRBV5-1,15,TRBD2,TRBJ2-7
CASSTGQGATYEQYF,TGTGCCAGTAGTACGGGACAGGGGGCTACGTACGAGCAGTACTTC,NA,TRBV19,15,TRBD1,TRBJ2-7
CASSPTGSSGANVLTF,TGTGCCAGTAGTCCCACGGGGAGCTCTGGGGCCAACGTCCTGACTTTC,NA,TRBV19,16,NA,TRBJ2-6
CASSPGTGRVQETQYF,TGTGCCAGCAGCCCTGGGACAGGGAGGGTTCAAGAGACCCAGTACTTC,NA,TRBV7-2,16,TRBD1,TRBJ2-5
CASSRLAGEKFNTGELFF,TGTGCCAGCAGTAGATTAGCGGGGGAGAAATTTAACACCGGGGAGCTGTTTTTT,NA,TRBV28,18,TRBD2,TRBJ2-2
CASSQDGEGAQNYGYTF,TGCGCCAGCAGCCAAGATGGAGAGGGGGCGCAGAACTATGGCTACACCTTC,NA,TRBV4-1,17,TRBD1,TRBJ1-2
CATPQTRDNNYGYTF,TGTGCCACCCCTCAAACCCGGGACAATAACTATGGCTACACCTTC,NA,TRBV6-6,15,NA,TRBJ1-2
CASSLTSGGPSSYEQYF,TGTGCCAGCAGCTTAACTAGCGGGGGCCCTAGCTCCTACGAGCAGTACTTC,NA,TRBV7-8,17,TRBD2,TRBJ2-7
CASSRFRDKRNTEAFF,TGTGCCAGCAGCCGATTCCGGGACAAGCGGAACACTGAAGCTTTCTTT,NA,TRBV7-9,16,NA,TRBJ1-1
CASTNREKYGYTF,TGTGCCAGTACTAACAGGGAAAAGTATGGCTACACCTTC,NA,TRBV19,13,NA,TRBJ1-2
CSVEEYGYTF,TGCAGCGTTGAGGAGTATGGCTACACCTTC,few,TRBV29-1,10,NA,TRBJ1-2
CASSASGTGSNEQFF,TGTGCCAGTAGTGCTTCCGGGACAGGGTCCAATGAGCAGTTCTTC,NA,TRBV19,15,TRBD1,TRBJ2-1
CASSSDSANSGLFF,TGTGCCAGCAGTTCGGACAGCGCCAACTCGGGGCTGTTTTTT,NA,TRBV2,14,NA,TRBJ1-4
CASSLGTGAGTDTQYF,TGCGCCAGCAGCTTGGGGACAGGGGCTGGCACAGATACGCAGTATTTT,NA,TRBV5-1,16,TRBD1,TRBJ2-3
CASSPSDRVEEQYF,TGTGCCAGCTCACCAAGCGACAGGGTCGAAGAGCAGTACTTC,NA,TRBV18,14,TRBD1,TRBJ2-7
CASSSYRDRGNEQFF,TGTGCCAGCAGCTCTTACCGGGACAGGGGCAATGAGCAGTTCTTC,NA,TRBV5-6,15,TRBD1,TRBJ2-1
CASSSGQGAPGTEAFF,TGTGCCAGCAGCTCCGGACAGGGGGCGCCGGGCACTGAAGCTTTCTTT,NA,TRBV7-9,16,TRBD1,TRBJ1-1
CASSLYRGRGSPLHF,TGTGCCAGCAGTCTGTACAGGGGGCGAGGGTCACCCCTCCACTTT,NA,TRBV28,15,TRBD1,TRBJ1-6
CASSLDTSGGPYNEQFF,TGTGCCAGCAGCTTAGATACTAGCGGGGGACCATACAATGAGCAGTTCTTC,NA,TRBV11-3,17,TRBD2,TRBJ2-1
CASTLLETQYF,TGTGCCAGCACCCTGTTGGAGACCCAGTACTTC,NA,TRBV2,11,NA,TRBJ2-5
CASSGGTANTGELFF,TGTGCCAGCAGTGGCGGGACGGCGAACACCGGGGAGCTGTTTTTT,NA,TRBV27,15,NA,TRBJ2-2
CATSREVPGQVYYGYTF,TGTGCCACCAGCAGAGAGGTACCAGGGCAGGTTTACTATGGCTACACCTTC,NA,TRBV15,17,NA,TRBJ1-2
CASSLSSGIIVQYF,TGTGCCAGCAGTTTGTCTTCCGGGATCATCGTTCAGTACTTC,few,TRBV28,14,NA,TRBJ2-4
CASSLSGGNIHEQYF,TGTGCCAGCAGTTTATCAGGGGGTAATATCCACGAGCAGTACTTC,once,TRBV27,15,NA,TRBJ2-7